The 2 T cell receptor beta chains in this list originate from one sample, sequenced in a study of cytomegalovirus exposure and HLA in healthy donors. Sequencing used immunoSEQ multiplex PCR; TCRdb keeps in-frame clones, though not all of them. The profile shows under 200,000 clones, approximately 86% of them singletons. The sequencing sample was made of PBMCs. The receptors here all came from a woman aged 18-29 years in good health and CMV-seronegative.

The chain combines TRBV5-1 with TRBJ1-2; D is perhaps TRBD1 (5 bases). V lost 7 bases and J 3 bases, leaving 13 bases between the germline ends. This CDR3 has 13 amino acids. From germline, CDR1 is SGHRS and CDR2 YFSETQ. The CDR3 spells CASGSVGDYGYTF. Written as DNA, the CDR3 is TGCGCCAGCGGCAGCGTAGGGGACTATGGCTACACCTTC.

Notes on this clone: Other nucleotide sequences from this sample produce the same CDR3. The chain has TRBV5-6 and TRBJ1-1; no clear D gene. Germline assignment: CDR1 SGHDT and CDR2 YYEEEE. V shed 0 bases and J shed 1 base, with 7 bases lying between them. The CDR3 consists of 14 residues. CDR3 in amino acids: CASSLAPGNTEAFF. The CDR3 bases are TGTGCCAGCAGCTTGGCCCCAGGGAACACTGAAGCTTTCTTT. Looking up the rest from reference TRBV5-6 and TRBJ1-1 gives the full variable domain: DAGVTQSPTHLIKTRGQQVTLRCSPKSGHDTVSWYQQALGQGPQFIFQYYEEEERQRGNFPDRFSGHQFPNYSSELNVNALLLGDSALYLCASSLAPGNTEAFFGQGTRLTVV.